This is a list of T cell receptor beta chains from one sample in a study of blood T cell repertoires in COVID-19. Measured with immunoSEQ multiplex PCR; TCRdb has only the in-frame clones, and not every one. The sample includes about 210,000 clones, about 88% of them seen just once. Sequenced sample: peripheral blood. These receptor sequences come from a man aged 40-49 years with acute or convalescent COVID-19. CDR3s leave out the opening cysteine and the closing phenylalanine or tryptophan. Rows may omit the clone size; those that give it use once, few, many or a size class.

>.|TRBV28|TRBJ1-2
ASSYYYRGLYGYT
>.|TRBV9|TRBJ2-2
ASSVEGVAGELF
>.|TRBV27|TRBJ1-4
ASSGQGGEKLF
>.|TRBV27|TRBJ1-5
ASSRRTGASNQPQH
>.|TRBV19|TRBJ2-7
ASSPSWAEYEQY
>few|TRBV30|TRBJ1-3
AWKGGGNWDTIY
>.|TRBV18|TRBJ2-3
ASSPGGLGGTDTQY
>.|TRBV12-3/TRBV12-4|TRBJ1-5
ASSWAGQPQH
>few|TRBV7-2|TRBJ1-2
ASSYWTGLTSNYGYT
>.|TRBV27|TRBJ2-3
ASSPGLAGTDTQY
>.|TRBV19|TRBJ2-7
ASSISSSSYEQY
>.|TRBV19|TRBJ2-2
ASSTRQYTGELF
>.|TRBV19|TRBJ2-1
ASSIAYNEQF
>.|TRBV2|TRBJ2-5
AGSEGGETQY
>.|TRBV18|TRBJ1-1
ASSRRTGNTEAF
>.|TRBV4-2|TRBJ2-7
ASSQRTGANYEQY
>.|TRBV11-2|TRBJ1-6
ASSLRDSRISYNSPLH
>.|TRBV6-2/TRBV6-3|TRBJ1-6
ASSLQGGLNNSPLH
>.|TRBV18|TRBJ2-3
ASSDRVGGTDTQY
>.|TRBV6-5|TRBJ2-1
ASSSTLREQF
>.|TRBV7-9|TRBJ2-7
ASNPIWGGHEQY
>.|TRBV5-1|TRBJ1-1
ASSSPQGASTEAF
>.|TRBV10-2|TRBJ2-3
ASRPSGSTDTQY
>once|TRBV7-9|TRBJ2-2
ASSTWTGGAGELF
>.|TRBV19|TRBJ2-2
ASQQVINTGELF
>.|TRBV6-1|TRBJ2-7
ASSEHLEGSYEQY
>.|TRBV19|TRBJ2-7
ASRWRDPSNEQY